Listed here is a single T cell receptor beta chain. As yet, its antigen is unknown. TCRdb reprocessed the RT-PCR reads via MiXCR and lists one record per CDR3 protein. In the table there are some 850,000 distinct CDR3 sequences, approximately 17% of which are singletons. The data derive from a study of response to subunit inactivated influenza vaccine. Study results and caveats: New T cells are recruited in small numbers by each seasonal influenza vaccination, according to the authors' suggestion.

V was shortened by 4 bases and J by 4 bases, with 11 bases between the two germline ends. Per the germline V gene, CDR1 is WSHSY and CDR2 is SAAADI. The CDR3 runs to 13 residues. This TCR was sampled from a man aged 45-65 years who received an inactivated influenza vaccine. The V gene is TRBV10-2, the J gene TRBJ2-7; no reliable D call. The sequenced sample was PBMCs from blood, obtained roughly 5 days after vaccination. The CDR3 coding sequence is TGCGCCAGCAGTGTGGCGTTCAAATACGAGCAGTACTTC. This codes for CASSVAFKYEQYF.